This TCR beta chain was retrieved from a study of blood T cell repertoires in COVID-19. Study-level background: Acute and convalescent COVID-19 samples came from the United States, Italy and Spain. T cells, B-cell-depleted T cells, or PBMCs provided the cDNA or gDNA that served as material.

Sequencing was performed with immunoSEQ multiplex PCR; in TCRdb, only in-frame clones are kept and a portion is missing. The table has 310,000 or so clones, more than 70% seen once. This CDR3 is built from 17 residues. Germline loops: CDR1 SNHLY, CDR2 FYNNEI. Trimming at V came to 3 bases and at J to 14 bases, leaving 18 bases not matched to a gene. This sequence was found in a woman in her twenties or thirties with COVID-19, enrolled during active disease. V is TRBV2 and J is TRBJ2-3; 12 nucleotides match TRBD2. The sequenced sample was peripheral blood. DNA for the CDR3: TGTGCCAGCAGTGAGAGTCTAGCGGGAGGGCCAGGCCGCTTAGGGTATTTT. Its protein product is CASSESLAGGPGRLGYF.